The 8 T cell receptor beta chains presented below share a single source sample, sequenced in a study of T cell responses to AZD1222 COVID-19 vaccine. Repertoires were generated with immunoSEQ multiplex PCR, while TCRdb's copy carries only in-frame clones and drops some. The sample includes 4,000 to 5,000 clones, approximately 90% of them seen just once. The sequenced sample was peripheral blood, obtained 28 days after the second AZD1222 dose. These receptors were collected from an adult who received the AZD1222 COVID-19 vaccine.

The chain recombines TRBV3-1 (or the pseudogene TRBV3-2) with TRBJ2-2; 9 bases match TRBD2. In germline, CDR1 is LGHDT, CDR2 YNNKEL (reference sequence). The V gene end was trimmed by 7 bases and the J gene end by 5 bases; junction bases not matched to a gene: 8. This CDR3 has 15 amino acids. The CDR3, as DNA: TGTGCCAGCACCCGGGCGGGAGGGATGACCGGGGAGCTGTTTTTT. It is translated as CASTRAGGMTGELFF.

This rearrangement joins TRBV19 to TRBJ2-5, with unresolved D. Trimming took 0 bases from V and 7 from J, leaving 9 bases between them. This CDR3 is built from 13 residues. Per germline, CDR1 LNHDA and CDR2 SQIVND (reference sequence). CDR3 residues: CASSIEGLPTQYF. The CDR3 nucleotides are TGTGCCAGTAGTATAGAGGGTCTACCGACCCAGTACTTC.

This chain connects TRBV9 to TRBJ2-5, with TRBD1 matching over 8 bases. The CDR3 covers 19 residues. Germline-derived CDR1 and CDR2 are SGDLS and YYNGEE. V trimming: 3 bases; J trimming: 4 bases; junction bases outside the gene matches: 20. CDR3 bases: TGTGCCAGCAGCGCCCCCCGGGACAGGCACACTCCCACGGGAGAGACCCAGTACTTC. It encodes CASSAPRDRHTPTGETQYF.

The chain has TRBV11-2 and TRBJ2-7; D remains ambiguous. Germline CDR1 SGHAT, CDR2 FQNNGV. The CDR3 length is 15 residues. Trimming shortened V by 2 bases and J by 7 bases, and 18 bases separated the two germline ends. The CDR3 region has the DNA TGTGCCAGCAGCTTAACGCCCGACTTACTACGAGAGCAGTACTTC. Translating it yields CASSLTPDLLREQYF.

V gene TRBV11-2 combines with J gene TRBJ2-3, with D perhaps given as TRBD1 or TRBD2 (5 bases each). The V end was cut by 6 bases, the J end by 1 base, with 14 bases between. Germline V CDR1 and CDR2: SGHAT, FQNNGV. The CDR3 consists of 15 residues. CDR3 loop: CASRGRGWGTDTQYF. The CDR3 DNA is TGTGCCAGCAGGGGACGGGGCTGGGGCACAGATACGCAGTATTTT. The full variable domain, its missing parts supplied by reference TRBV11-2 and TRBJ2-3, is EAGVAQSPRYKIIEKRQSVAFWCNPISGHATLYWYQQILGQGPKLLIQFQNNGVVDDSQLPKDRFSAERLKGVDSTLKIQPAKLEDSAVYLCASRGRGWGTDTQYFGPGTRLTVL.

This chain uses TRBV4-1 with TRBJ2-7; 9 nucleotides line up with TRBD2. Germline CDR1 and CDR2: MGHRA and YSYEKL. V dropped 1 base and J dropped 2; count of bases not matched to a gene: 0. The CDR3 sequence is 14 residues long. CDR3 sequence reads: CASSQASGAYEQYF. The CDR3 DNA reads TGCGCCAGCAGCCAAGCTAGCGGGGCCTACGAGCAGTACTTC.

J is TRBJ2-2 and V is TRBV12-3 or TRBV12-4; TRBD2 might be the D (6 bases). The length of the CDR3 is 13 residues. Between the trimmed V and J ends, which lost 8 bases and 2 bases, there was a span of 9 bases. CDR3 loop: CASRGSNTGELFF. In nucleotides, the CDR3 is TGTGCCAGCCGGGGGAGCAACACCGGGGAGCTGTTTTTT.

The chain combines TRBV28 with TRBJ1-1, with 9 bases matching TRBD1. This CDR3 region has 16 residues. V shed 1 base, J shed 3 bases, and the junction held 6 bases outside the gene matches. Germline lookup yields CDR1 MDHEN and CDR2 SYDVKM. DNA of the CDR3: TGTGCCAGCAGTTTATTAGGGACAGGGATTTACACTGAAGCTTTCTTT. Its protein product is CASSLLGTGIYTEAFF.